This TCR beta chain was sequenced during a study of T cell repertoires in cytomegalovirus infection. From germline, CDR1 is SGHTA and CDR2 FQGNSA. The V gene lost 4 bases and the J gene lost 8 bases, with 18 bases spanning the gap. This CDR3 has 15 residues. Each CDR3 protein is one row after TCRdb ran MiXCR on the reads. Of around 210,000 distinct CDR3 sequences listed, 6.5% are singletons. Study-wide results and caveats: HLA-C-restricted CMV-specific TCR beta clonotypes prevailed in the ex vivo response.

There are many counts of this clonotype. Its cognate antigen is unknown. The J gene is TRBJ2-4, the V gene TRBV7-2; D tentatively fits TRBD1 or TRBD2 (5 bases each). The sequencing input was PBMCs. This sequence originates from a human donor in good health (CMV status not recorded). Some clones in this sample may be carry-over from other donors' samples. The CDR3 DNA follows: TGTGCCAGCAGCTCGGGCGGGCAGGGTACGGACATTCAGTACTTC. Residues: CASSSGGQGTDIQYF.